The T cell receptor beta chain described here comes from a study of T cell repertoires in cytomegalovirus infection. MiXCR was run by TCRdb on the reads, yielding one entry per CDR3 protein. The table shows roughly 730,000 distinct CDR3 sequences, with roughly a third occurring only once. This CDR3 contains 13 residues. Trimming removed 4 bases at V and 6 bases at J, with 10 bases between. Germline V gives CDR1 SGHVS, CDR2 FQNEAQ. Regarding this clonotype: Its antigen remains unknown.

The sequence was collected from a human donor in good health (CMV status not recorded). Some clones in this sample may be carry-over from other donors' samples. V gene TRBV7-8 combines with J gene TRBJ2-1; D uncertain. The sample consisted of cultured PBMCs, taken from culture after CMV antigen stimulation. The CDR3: CASSWAKPNEQFF. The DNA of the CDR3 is TGTGCCAGCAGCTGGGCGAAGCCCAATGAGCAGTTCTTC.